What follows are 23 T cell receptor beta chains derived from one specimen sequenced in a study of blood T cell repertoires in COVID-19. The repertoire was sequenced with immunoSEQ multiplex PCR; TCRdb's copy has only in-frame clones and lacks some. This table has about 250,000 clones, around 84% appearing once. The source material was PBMCs or T cells enriched from blood (not recorded which). These receptor sequences come from a man aged 40-49 years who had recovered from COVID-19.

The chain is built from TRBV7-9 and TRBJ1-2; 9 bases align to TRBD1. CDR1 is SEHNR and CDR2 is FQNEAQ in the germline V gene (reference sequence). With V trimmed by 5 bases and J by 6 bases, 13 bases remained unmatched. This CDR3 is 16 amino acids long. The CDR3 protein is CASSGDHRGRFDGYTF. In DNA form, the CDR3 reads TGTGCCAGCAGCGGAGACCACAGGGGGCGCTTCGATGGCTACACCTTC.

This chain joins TRBV29-1 and TRBJ2-5, with a tentative D call TRBD1 (6 bases). Germline V CDR1 and CDR2: SQVTM, ANQGSEA. The CDR3 is made up of 14 amino acids. Trimming took off 2 bases at V and 1 base at J, with 11 bases between the two ends. The CDR3 reads CSVERVGAQETQYF. DNA for the CDR3: TGCAGCGTTGAAAGGGTGGGGGCCCAAGAGACCCAGTACTTC.

V and J are TRBV10-3 and TRBJ1-5; 7 bases fit TRBD1. CDR1 is ENHRY, CDR2 SYGVKD, per germline. The CDR3 has 13 residues. Trimming took 5 bases from V and 2 from J; bases not matched to a gene: 0. This CDR3 is CAISTGGNQPQHF. CDR3 bases: TGTGCCATCAGTACAGGGGGCAATCAGCCCCAGCATTTT.

The rearrangement links TRBV10-3 to TRBJ2-1, with 11 nucleotides matching TRBD2. Trimming removed 8 bases from V and 6 bases from J; junction bases left unmatched: 9. CDR3 length: 15 amino acids. Germline values: CDR1 ENHRY, CDR2 SYGVKD. This CDR3 is CAIRNLAGGLNEQFF. CDR3 in DNA: TGTGCCATCCGAAATCTAGCGGGGGGTCTCAATGAGCAGTTCTTC.

The chain carries TRBV11-2 and TRBJ1-1; 8 bases align to TRBD1. Trimming at V came to 6 bases and at J to 6 bases, leaving 9 bases not matched to a gene. The CDR3 is made up of 14 amino acids. Germline lookup yields CDR1 SGHAT and CDR2 FQNNGV. The chain's CDR3 is CASRITGGGSEAFF. Written as DNA, the CDR3 is TGTGCCAGCAGGATTACAGGGGGAGGGTCTGAAGCTTTCTTT.

The chain links TRBV5-1 to TRBJ1-4; D remains unclear. Deletions cut 4 bases from V and 0 bases from J, with 10 bases between. Germline-derived CDR1 and CDR2 are SGHRS and YFSETQ. The CDR3 sequence is 15 residues long. The CDR3 nucleotides read TGCGCCAGCAGCCCGTTTGAGGCAACTAATGAAAAACTGTTTTTT. Its translation is CASSPFEATNEKLFF.

The genes are TRBV2 and TRBJ2-3, with TRBD2 as a possible D gene (6 bases). The CDR3 extends over 16 amino acids. Germline CDR1 is SNHLY and CDR2 is FYNNEI. V lost 2 bases to trimming and J lost 3 bases, with 15 bases between them. The chain's CDR3 is CASSESGSGGTDTQYF. The DNA of the CDR3 is TGTGCCAGCAGTGAATCCGGGTCCGGAGGGACAGATACGCAGTATTTT.

Only one count was recorded for this clone. The gene calls are TRBV10-3 and TRBJ2-5, with TRBD2 matching 9 bases. The CDR3 runs 14 residues. Germline trimming cut 3 bases from V and 4 bases from J; bases unmatched to any gene: 3. CDR1 ENHRY and CDR2 SYGVKD come from the germline V gene. The CDR3 spells CAISDLAGVETQYF. In nucleotides, the CDR3 is TGTGCCATCAGTGACTTAGCGGGAGTAGAGACCCAGTACTTC.

The chain joins TRBV6-2 or TRBV6-3 to TRBJ1-2; no reliable D call. Trimming pared 4 bases from V and 8 bases from J, leaving 11 bases between. The CDR3 loop spans 12 amino acids. Germline values: CDR1 MNHEY, CDR2 SVGEGT. The CDR3 loop reads CASSSIGYGYTF. The CDR3 region has the DNA TGTGCCAGCAGTTCGATCGGGTACGGCTACACCTTC.

This rearrangement joins TRBV6-1 to TRBJ1-1; D gene uncertain. This CDR3 is built from 15 residues. Trimming stripped 2 bases from V and 1 base from J, with 11 bases between. CDR1 and CDR2 (germline): MNHNS, SASEGT. CDR3 sequence reads: CASSEPGNQNTEAFF. CDR3 DNA sequence: TGTGCCAGCAGTGAACCGGGGAATCAGAACACTGAAGCTTTCTTT.

The chain carries TRBV14 and TRBJ2-1, with TRBD2 matching over 9 bases. CDR1 is SGHDN and CDR2 is FVKESK in the germline V gene. This CDR3 region has 16 residues. V gave up 0 bases and J gave up 6 bases; unmatched junction bases: 6. This chain's CDR3 is CASSQDRAGGRNEQFF. Written as DNA, the CDR3 is TGTGCCAGCAGCCAAGATCGCGCGGGGGGGCGCAATGAGCAGTTCTTC.

The chain has TRBV2 and TRBJ1-6, with D perhaps TRBD1 (5 bases). Trimming pared 9 bases from V and 7 bases from J, leaving 13 bases between. Germline CDR1 is SNHLY and CDR2 is FYNNEI. The CDR3 has 13 amino acids. CDR3 DNA sequence: TGTGCCAGTTCGATGGGGGGGAATTCACCCCTCCACTTT. Translation: CASSMGGNSPLHF.

This clone was seen only a few times. DNA for the CDR3: TGTGCCATCAGTTTTGGAGGAAACACCTACGAGCAGTACTTC. It is translated as CAISFGGNTYEQYF. This rearrangement joins TRBV10-3 to TRBJ2-7; the D gene is possibly TRBD2 (5 bases). The CDR3 is 14 residues long. CDR1 ENHRY and CDR2 SYGVKD come from the germline V gene. V lost 5 bases to trimming and J lost 2 bases, with 13 bases between them.

The rearrangement uses TRBV5-6 and TRBJ1-5, with D tentatively TRBD1 (5 bases). The CDR3 runs 17 residues. Between the trimmed V and J ends, which lost 1 base and 0 bases, there was a span of 14 bases. Germline CDR1 SGHDT, CDR2 YYEEEE. The CDR3 sequence is CASSLMTAPYSNQPQHF. The CDR3, as DNA: TGTGCCAGCAGCTTGATGACAGCCCCATATAGCAATCAGCCCCAGCATTTT.

The chain employs TRBV19 and TRBJ2-7; 10 bases match TRBD2. V shed 5 bases, J shed 1 base, and the junction held 8 bases outside the gene matches. The germline V gene has CDR1 LNHDA and CDR2 SQIVND (reference sequence). The CDR3 has 16 amino acids. CDR3 sequence: CASSRRGLADSYEQYF. CDR3 in DNA: TGTGCCAGTAGTCGGAGAGGACTAGCGGATTCCTACGAGCAGTACTTC.

V gene TRBV19 combines with J gene TRBJ2-3, with TRBD1 identical over 9 bases. Germline V CDR1 and CDR2: LNHDA, SQIVND (reference sequence). V lost 4 bases to trimming and J lost 4 bases; unmatched junction nucleotides: 6. The CDR3 spans 15 residues. CDR3 protein: CASSTRDRVSDTQYF. DNA of the CDR3: TGTGCCAGTAGTACCCGGGACAGGGTGTCAGATACGCAGTATTTT.

V gene TRBV9 combines with J gene TRBJ1-1; D perhaps matches TRBD1 (5 bases). This CDR3 is built from 14 residues. Germline-derived CDR1 and CDR2 are SGDLS and YYNGEE. The V end was cut by 0 bases, the J end by 1 base, with 7 bases between. The CDR3 bases are TGTGCCAGCAGCGTAGCTACAGGGAACACTGAAGCTTTCTTT. As protein: CASSVATGNTEAFF.

This clone showed up just once. The V call is TRBV7-9, the J call TRBJ1-4; D gene unclear. V was cut by 3 bases and J by 8 bases, with 7 bases left in between. The CDR3 is 12 amino acids. Germline V lookup: CDR1 SEHNR, CDR2 FQNEAQ (reference sequence). The CDR3 here is CASSLLSEKLFF. The CDR3 DNA sequence: TGTGCCAGCAGCTTGCTTAGCGAAAAACTGTTTTTT. Using reference TRBV7-9 and TRBJ1-4 for the parts outside the CDR3, the full variable domain is DTGVSQNPRHKITKRGQNVTFRCDPISEHNRLYWYRQTLGQGPEFLTYFQNEAQLEKSRLLSDRFSAERPKGSFSTLEIQRTEQGDSAMYLCASSLLSEKLFFGSGTQLSVL.

The chain carries TRBV7-9 and TRBJ2-1, with 13 bases aligning to TRBD2. The germline V gene has CDR1 SEHNR and CDR2 FQNEAQ (reference sequence). This CDR3 region has 17 residues. The CDR3 sequence is CATRTSGRSGAYNEQFF. CDR3 nucleotides: TGTGCTACCAGGACTAGCGGGAGATCGGGGGCCTACAATGAGCAGTTCTTC.

The chain couples TRBV5-6 to TRBJ1-5; D perhaps matches TRBD1 (5 bases). The germline V and J ends were trimmed by 2 bases and 7 bases, with 13 bases remaining between them. The CDR3 covers 14 residues. Per germline, CDR1 SGHDT and CDR2 YYEEEE. CDR3 DNA: TGTGCCAGCAGCTTAACGGGGGGAGGACAGCCCCAGCATTTT. Its protein product is CASSLTGGGQPQHF.

This clone appeared a single time. The chain employs TRBV6-2 or TRBV6-3 and TRBJ1-5, with D possibly TRBD1 on 5 matching bases. V was clipped by 5 bases and J by 9 bases, with 11 bases between them. The CDR3 runs 12 residues. The germline V gene encodes CDR1 MNHEY and CDR2 SVGEGT. The CDR3 sequence: CASSRPGLPQHF. CDR3 DNA sequence: TGTGCCAGCAGTCGACCAGGGTTGCCCCAGCATTTT.

The DNA of the CDR3 is TGTGCCAGCAGCTACGAGGCGGGGATCTACGAGCAGTACTTC. This sequence encodes CASSYEAGIYEQYF. The V and J genes are TRBV5-4 and TRBJ2-7, with D possibly TRBD2 on 6 matching bases. Trimming left V 3 bases short and J 3 bases short, with 13 bases between. The CDR3 consists of 14 residues. The germline gives CDR1 SGHNT, CDR2 YYREEE (reference sequence).

V usage is TRBV4-1 and J usage is TRBJ1-5; perhaps TRBD1 as D (5 bases). Germline V lookup: CDR1 MGHRA, CDR2 YSYEKL. The germline V and J ends were trimmed by 4 bases and 10 bases, with 14 bases remaining between them. The CDR3 covers 13 residues. The CDR3 coding sequence is TGCGCCAGCAGCCCGCCCGGGGGACTCCCCCAGCATTTT. Amino acids: CASSPPGGLPQHF.